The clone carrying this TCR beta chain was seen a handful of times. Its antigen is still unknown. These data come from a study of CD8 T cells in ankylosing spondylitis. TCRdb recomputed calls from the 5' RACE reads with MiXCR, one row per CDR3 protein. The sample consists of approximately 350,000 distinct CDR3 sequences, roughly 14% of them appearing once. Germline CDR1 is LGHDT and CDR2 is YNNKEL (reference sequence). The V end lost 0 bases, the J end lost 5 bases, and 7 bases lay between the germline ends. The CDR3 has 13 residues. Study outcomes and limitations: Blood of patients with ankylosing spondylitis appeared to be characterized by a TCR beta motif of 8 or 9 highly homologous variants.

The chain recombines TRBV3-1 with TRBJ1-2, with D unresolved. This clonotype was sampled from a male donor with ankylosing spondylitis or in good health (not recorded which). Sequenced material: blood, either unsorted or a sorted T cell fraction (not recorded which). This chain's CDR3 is CASSQDTVYGYTF. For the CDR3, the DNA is TGTGCCAGCAGCCAAGATACTGTTTATGGCTACACCTTC.